A few counts support the clone carrying this TCR beta chain. Its antigen is not identified. The primer mix had 60 Vbeta and 13 Jbeta primers. Study processing details: Counted up in a later analysis, unique TCR beta chains came to some 72 million, with around 9.9 million shared. TCRdb's table, derived via immunoSEQ multiplex PCR, lists solely in-frame clones and lacks some. Clone size and V and J calls were adopted from that table, with D and trimming inferred from the DNA. Here the sample spans approximately 100,000 clones, roughly three quarters being singletons. This CDR3 comprises 14 residues. V gave up 1 base and J gave up 2 bases, with 8 bases separating them. Germline V CDR1 and CDR2: SEHNR, FQNEAQ (reference sequence). These data come from a study of cytomegalovirus exposure and HLA in healthy donors. General study results and limits: According to a later analysis, most TCR beta chains associated with CMV appeared HLA-restricted. Researchers had no immune exposure information except CMV serostatus available. Later analysis reportedly placed an Asian-associated ancestry cluster below the roughly 700-donor mean in N-insertions.

Sequencing used PBMCs. This TCR was recovered from a woman between 40 and 50 years old in good health and CMV-seronegative. The rearrangement uses TRBV7-9 and TRBJ1-1; no reliable D call. The chain's CDR3 is CASSLGQQNTEAFF. For the CDR3, the DNA is TGTGCCAGCAGCTTAGGACAACAAAACACTGAAGCTTTCTTT.